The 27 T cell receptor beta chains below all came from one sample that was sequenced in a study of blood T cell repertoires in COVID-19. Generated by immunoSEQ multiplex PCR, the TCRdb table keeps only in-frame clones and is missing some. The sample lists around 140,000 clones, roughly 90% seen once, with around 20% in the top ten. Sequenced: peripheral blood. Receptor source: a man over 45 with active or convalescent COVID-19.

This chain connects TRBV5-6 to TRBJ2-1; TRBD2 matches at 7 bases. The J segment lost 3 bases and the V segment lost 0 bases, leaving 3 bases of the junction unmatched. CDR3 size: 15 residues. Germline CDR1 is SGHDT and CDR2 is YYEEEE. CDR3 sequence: CASSLGGGVYNEQFF. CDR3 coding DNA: TGTGCCAGCAGCTTGGGGGGAGGGGTCTACAATGAGCAGTTCTTC.

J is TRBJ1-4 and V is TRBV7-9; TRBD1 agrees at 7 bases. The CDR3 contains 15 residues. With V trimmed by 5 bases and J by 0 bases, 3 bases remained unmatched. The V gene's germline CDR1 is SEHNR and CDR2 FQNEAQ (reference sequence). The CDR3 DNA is TGTGCCAGCAGCCGAGGGACAGCAACTAATGAAAAACTGTTTTTT. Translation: CASSRGTATNEKLFF.

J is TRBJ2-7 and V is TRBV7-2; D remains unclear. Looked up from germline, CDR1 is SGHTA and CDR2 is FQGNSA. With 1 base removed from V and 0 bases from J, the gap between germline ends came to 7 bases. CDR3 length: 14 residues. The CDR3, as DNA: TGTGCCAGCAGCTTAGGGTACGGCTCCTACGAGCAGTACTTC. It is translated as CASSLGYGSYEQYF.

CDR3 DNA sequence: TGTGCCAGCAGCCAACTCGGGACAGGGGGAACCTACGAGCAGTACTTC. It yields the protein CASSQLGTGGTYEQYF. The V and J genes are TRBV14 and TRBJ2-7; 11 bases are shared with TRBD1. After removal of 2 bases from V and 2 bases from J, the junction contained 5 bases not matched to a gene. The CDR3 loop spans 16 amino acids. Germline CDR1 SGHDN, CDR2 FVKESK.

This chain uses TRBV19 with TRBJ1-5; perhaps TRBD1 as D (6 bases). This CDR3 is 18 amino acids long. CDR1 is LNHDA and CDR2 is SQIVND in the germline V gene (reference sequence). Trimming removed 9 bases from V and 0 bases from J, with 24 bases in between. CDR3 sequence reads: CARNFLDSNLYSNQPQHF. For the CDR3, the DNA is TGTGCCAGAAACTTCTTGGACAGCAACCTTTATAGCAATCAGCCCCAGCATTTT. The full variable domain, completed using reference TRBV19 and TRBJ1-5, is DGGITQSPKYLFRKEGQNVTLSCEQNLNHDAMYWYRQDPGQGLRLIYYSQIVNDFQKGDIAEGYSVSREKKESFPLTVTSAQKNPTAFYLCARNFLDSNLYSNQPQHFGDGTRLSIL.

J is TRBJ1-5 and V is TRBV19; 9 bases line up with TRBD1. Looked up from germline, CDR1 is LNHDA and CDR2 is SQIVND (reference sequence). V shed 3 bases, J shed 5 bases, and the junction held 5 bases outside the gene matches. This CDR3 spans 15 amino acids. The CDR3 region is CASSMRDREYQPQHF. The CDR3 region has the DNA TGTGCCAGTAGTATGCGGGACAGGGAGTATCAGCCCCAGCATTTT.

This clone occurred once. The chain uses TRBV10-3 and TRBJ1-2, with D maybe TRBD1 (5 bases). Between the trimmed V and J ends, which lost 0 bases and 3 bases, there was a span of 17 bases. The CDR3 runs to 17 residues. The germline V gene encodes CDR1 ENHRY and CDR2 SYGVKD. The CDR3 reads CAISESRSQGIDYGYTF. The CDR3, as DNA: TGTGCCATCAGTGAGTCGCGTTCGCAGGGAATTGACTATGGCTACACCTTC.

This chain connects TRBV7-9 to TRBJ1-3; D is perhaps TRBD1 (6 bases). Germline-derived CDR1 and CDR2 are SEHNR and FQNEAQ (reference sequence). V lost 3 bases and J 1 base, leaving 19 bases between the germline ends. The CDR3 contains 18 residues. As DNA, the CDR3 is TGTGCCAGCAGCTTCTTCCTGACCCTAGGGACATCTGGAAACACCATATATTTT. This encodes CASSFFLTLGTSGNTIYF.

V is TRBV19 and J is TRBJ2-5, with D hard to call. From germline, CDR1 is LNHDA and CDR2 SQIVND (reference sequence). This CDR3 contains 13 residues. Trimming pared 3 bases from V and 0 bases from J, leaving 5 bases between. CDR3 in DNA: TGTGCCAGTAGTATGGGCAACCAAGAGACCCAGTACTTC. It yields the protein CASSMGNQETQYF.

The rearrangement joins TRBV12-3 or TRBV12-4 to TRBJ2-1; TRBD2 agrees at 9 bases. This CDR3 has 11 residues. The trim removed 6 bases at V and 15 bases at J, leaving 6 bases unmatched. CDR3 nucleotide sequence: TGTGCCAGCAGCTCCGGGACTAGCCTGTTCTTC. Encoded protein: CASSSGTSLFF.

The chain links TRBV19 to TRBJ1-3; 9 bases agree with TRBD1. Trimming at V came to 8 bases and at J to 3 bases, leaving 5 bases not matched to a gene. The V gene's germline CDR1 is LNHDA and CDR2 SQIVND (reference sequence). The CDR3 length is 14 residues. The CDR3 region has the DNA TGTGCCAGTCAACAGGGGGCCGGTGGAAACACCATATATTTT. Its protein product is CASQQGAGGNTIYF.

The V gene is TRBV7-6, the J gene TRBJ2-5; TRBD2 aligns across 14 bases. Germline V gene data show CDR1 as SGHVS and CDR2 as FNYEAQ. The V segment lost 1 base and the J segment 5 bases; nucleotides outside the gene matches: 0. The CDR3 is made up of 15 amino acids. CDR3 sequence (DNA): TGTGCCAGCAGCTTAGGGACTAGCGGGAGGGAGACCCAGTACTTC. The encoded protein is CASSLGTSGRETQYF.

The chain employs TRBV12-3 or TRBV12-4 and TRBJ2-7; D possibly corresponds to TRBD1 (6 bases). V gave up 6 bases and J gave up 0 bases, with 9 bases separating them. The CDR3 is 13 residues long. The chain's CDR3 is CASSRTVSYEQYF. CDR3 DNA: TGTGCCAGCAGCCGGACAGTCTCCTACGAGCAGTACTTC.

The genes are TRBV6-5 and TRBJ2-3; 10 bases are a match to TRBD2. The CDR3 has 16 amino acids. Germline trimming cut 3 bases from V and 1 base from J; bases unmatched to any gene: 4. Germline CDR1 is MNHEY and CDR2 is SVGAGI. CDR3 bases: TGTGCCAGCAGTTATTGGGGGACTAGCGGCACAGATACGCAGTATTTT. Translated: CASSYWGTSGTDTQYF.

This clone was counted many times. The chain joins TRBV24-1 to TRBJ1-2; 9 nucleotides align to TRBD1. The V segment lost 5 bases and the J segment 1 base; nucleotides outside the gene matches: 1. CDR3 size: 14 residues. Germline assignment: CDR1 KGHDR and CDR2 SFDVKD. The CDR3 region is CATSGTGDNYGYTF. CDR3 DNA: TGTGCCACCAGTGGGACAGGGGATAACTATGGCTACACCTTC.

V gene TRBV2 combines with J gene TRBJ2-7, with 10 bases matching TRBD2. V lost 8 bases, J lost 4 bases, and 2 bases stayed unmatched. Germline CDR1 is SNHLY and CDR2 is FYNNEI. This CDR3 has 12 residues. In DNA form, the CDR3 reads TGTGCCAGCCGACTAGCGGGTTACGAGCAGTACTTC. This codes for CASRLAGYEQYF.

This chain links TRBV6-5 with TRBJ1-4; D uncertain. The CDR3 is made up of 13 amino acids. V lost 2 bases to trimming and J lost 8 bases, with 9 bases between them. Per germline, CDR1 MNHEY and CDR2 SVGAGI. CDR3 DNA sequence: TGTGCCAGCAGTTACAGCGTTCGGGAAAAACTGTTTTTT. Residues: CASSYSVREKLFF.

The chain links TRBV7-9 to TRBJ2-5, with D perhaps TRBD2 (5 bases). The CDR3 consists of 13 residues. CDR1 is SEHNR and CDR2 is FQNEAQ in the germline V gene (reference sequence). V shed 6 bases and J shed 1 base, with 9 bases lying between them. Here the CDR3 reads CASRRAVQETQYF. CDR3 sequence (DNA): TGTGCCAGCAGACGAGCGGTCCAAGAGACCCAGTACTTC.

The CDR3 nucleotides read TGTGCCAGTAGTGGACAGGGGGCTACATATCAGCCCCAGCATTTT. This gives the protein CASSGQGATYQPQHF. The genes are TRBV19 and TRBJ1-5, with 11 bases fitting TRBD1. V gave up 5 bases and J gave up 5 bases; unmatched junction bases: 5. Germline CDR1 reads LNHDA; CDR2 reads SQIVND (reference sequence). The CDR3 is 15 residues long.

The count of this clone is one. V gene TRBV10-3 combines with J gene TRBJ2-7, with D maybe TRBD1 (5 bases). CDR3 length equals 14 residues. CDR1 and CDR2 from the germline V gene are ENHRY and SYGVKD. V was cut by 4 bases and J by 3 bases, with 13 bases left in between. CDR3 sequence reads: CAISVSSGNYEQYF. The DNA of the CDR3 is TGTGCCATCAGTGTAAGCTCAGGGAACTACGAGCAGTACTTC.

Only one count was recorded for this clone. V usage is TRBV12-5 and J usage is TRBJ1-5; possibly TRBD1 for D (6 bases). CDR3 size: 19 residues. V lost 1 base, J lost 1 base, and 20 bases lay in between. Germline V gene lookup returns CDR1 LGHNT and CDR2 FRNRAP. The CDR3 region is CASGLALKTGPESNQPQHF. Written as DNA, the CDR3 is TGTGCTAGTGGTTTGGCCCTAAAAACAGGGCCGGAAAGCAATCAGCCCCAGCATTTT.

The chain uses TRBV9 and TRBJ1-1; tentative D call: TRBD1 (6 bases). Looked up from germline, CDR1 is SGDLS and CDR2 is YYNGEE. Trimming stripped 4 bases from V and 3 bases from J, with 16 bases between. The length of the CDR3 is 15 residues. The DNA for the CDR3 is TGTGCCAGCAGCCCCTTTCAGGGGAAGTACACTGAAGCTTTCTTT. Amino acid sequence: CASSPFQGKYTEAFF.

This CDR3 is CASMRDRGRTDTQYF. CDR3 nucleotides: TGCGCCAGCATGCGGGACAGGGGGCGGACAGATACGCAGTATTTT. The rearrangement joins TRBV5-1 to TRBJ2-3; TRBD1 aligns across 12 bases. The germline gives CDR1 SGHRS, CDR2 YFSETQ. CDR3 size: 15 residues. Trimming took 6 bases from V and 3 from J; bases not matched to a gene: 5. The complete variable domain, with remaining parts taken from reference TRBV5-1 and TRBJ2-3, reads KAGVTQTPRYLIKTRGQQVTLSCSPISGHRSVSWYQQTPGQGLQFLFEYFSETQRNKGNFPGRFSGRQFSNSRSEMNVSTLELGDSALYLCASMRDRGRTDTQYFGPGTRLTVL.

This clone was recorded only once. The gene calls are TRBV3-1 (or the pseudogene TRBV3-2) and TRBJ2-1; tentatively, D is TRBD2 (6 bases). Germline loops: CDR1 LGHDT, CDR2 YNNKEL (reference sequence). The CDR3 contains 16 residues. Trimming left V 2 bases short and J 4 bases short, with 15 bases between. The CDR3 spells CASSQFGGKVYNEQFF. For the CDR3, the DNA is TGTGCCAGCAGCCAATTCGGGGGTAAGGTATACAATGAGCAGTTCTTC.

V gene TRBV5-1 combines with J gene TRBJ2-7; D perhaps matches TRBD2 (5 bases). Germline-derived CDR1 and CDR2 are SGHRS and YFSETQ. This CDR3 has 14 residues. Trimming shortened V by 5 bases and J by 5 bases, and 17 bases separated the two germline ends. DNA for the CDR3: TGCGCCAGCAGTAACAGTGGAGGAGTAGACGAGCAGTACTTC. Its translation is CASSNSGGVDEQYF.

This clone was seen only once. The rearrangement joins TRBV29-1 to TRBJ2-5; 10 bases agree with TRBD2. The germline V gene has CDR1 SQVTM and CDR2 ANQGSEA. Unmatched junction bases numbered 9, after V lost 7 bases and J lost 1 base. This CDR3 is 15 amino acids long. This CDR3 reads CSAALAGAPQETQYF. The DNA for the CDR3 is TGCAGCGCCGCCCTAGCGGGAGCCCCCCAAGAGACCCAGTACTTC.

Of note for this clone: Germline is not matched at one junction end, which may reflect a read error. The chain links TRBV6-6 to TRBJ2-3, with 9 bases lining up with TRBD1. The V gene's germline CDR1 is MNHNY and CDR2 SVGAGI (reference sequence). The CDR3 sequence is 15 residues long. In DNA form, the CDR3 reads TGTGCCAGCAGTGACTCGGGACAGGGTGGAGATACGCAGTATTTT. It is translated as CASSDSGQGGDTQYF.